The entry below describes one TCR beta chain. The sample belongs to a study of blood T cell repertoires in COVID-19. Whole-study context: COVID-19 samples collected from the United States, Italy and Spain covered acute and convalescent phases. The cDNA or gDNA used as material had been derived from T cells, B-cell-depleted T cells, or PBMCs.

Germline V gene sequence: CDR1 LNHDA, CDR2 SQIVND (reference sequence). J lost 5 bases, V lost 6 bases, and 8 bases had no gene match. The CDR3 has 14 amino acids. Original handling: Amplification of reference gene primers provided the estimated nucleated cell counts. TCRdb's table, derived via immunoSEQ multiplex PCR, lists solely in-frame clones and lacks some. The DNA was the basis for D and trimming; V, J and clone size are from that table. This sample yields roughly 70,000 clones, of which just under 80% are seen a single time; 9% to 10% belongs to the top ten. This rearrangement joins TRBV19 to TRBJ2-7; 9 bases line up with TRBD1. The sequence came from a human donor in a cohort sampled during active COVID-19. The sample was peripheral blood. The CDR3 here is CASRPDRGSHEQYF. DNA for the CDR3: TGTGCCAGTAGGCCGGACAGGGGATCCCACGAGCAGTACTTC. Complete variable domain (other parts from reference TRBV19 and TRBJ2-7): DGGITQSPKYLFRKEGQNVTLSCEQNLNHDAMYWYRQDPGQGLRLIYYSQIVNDFQKGDIAEGYSVSREKKESFPLTVTSAQKNPTAFYLCASRPDRGSHEQYFGPGTRLTVT.